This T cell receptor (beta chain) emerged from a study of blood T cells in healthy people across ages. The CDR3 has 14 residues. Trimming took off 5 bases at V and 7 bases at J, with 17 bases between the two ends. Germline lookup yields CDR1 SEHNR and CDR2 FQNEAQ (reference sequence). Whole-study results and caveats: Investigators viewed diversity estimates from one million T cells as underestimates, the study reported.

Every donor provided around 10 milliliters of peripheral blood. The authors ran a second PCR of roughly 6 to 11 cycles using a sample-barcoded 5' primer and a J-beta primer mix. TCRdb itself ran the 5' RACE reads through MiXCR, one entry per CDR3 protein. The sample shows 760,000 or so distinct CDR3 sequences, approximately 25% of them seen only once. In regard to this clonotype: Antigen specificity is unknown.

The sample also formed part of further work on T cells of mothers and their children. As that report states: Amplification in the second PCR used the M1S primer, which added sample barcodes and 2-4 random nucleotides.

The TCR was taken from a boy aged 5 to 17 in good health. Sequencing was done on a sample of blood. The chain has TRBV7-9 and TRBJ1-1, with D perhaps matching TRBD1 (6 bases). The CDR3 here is CASSSTGIRDEAFF. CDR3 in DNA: TGTGCCAGCAGCAGTACAGGGATCCGGGATGAAGCTTTCTTT.